This TCR beta chain originates from a study of blood T cell repertoires in COVID-19. Looking at the study overall: Samples taken during acute and convalescent COVID-19 were collected in the United States, Italy and Spain. In each case, the material was cDNA or gDNA derived from T cells, B-cell-depleted T cells, or PBMCs.

The V gene's germline CDR1 is SGHTA and CDR2 FQGTGA. V lost 5 bases and J lost 6, with 12 bases in between. The CDR3 has 13 residues. The method was immunoSEQ multiplex PCR; TCRdb's version includes in-frame clones alone and lacks a portion of them. Seen here are over 150,000 clones, around nine tenths observed once, and the top ten hold about an eighth. One Seattle source followed patients from active infection through their disease course. The source material was peripheral blood. The chain has TRBV7-3 and TRBJ2-3; no definite D call. This receptor was identified in an older woman with COVID-19, enrolled during active disease. The CDR3 sequence is CASSLEAVDTQYF. The DNA for the CDR3 is TGTGCCAGCAGCCTAGAAGCTGTGGATACGCAGTATTTT.